This TCR beta chain appears in the sequencing data of a study of vaccination and CD4 T cells after COVID-19. Study overall: Diagnosis preceded the drawing of post-COVID samples by a median roughly 93 days (range 35 to 161). Cultures designated as controls were supplied with a CEFX pool, an HIV-1 Nef pool, or no peptide.

The CDR3 covers 11 residues. CDR1 and CDR2 from the germline V gene are ENHRY and SYGVKD. V lost 7 bases and J 7 bases, leaving 10 bases between the germline ends. This clonotype showed up just a few times. Its target is not known. Cultured CD4+ T cells had their DNA profiled by the Oncomine TCR Beta short-read assay. Cultures of CD4+ T cells served as the source for extracting genomic DNA. TCRdb re-called the PCR reads with MiXCR, one entry per CDR3 protein. This table has some 16,000 distinct CDR3 sequences, less than 60% appearing once. Treatment denoted: roughly nine-day PBMC culture with coronavirus spike peptide pools or control peptides (ViraFEST assay). Patients returned positive PCR results between March and December 2020, earlier than US Alpha, Beta and Delta variants.

This chain joins TRBV10-3 and TRBJ1-1, with a weak D call TRBD1 (6 bases). This sequence originates from a human donor who had recovered from COVID-19. Sequenced sample: CD4+ T cells from blood, cultured in vitro. CDR3 sequence: CAITVQGEAFF. As DNA, the CDR3 is TGTGCCATCACCGTACAGGGTGAAGCTTTCTTT.